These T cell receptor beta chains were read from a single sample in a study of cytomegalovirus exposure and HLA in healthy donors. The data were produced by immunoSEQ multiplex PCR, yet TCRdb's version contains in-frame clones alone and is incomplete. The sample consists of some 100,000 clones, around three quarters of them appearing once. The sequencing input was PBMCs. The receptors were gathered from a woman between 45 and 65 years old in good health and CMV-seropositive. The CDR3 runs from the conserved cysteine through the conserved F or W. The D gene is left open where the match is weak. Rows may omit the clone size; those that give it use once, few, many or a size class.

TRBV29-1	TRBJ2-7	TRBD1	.	CSVGRQGPYEQYF	TGCAGCGTTGGTCGACAGGGACCCTACGAGCAGTACTTC
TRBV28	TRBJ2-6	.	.	CASSFSSGSGANVLTF	TGTGCCAGCAGTTTCTCCTCAGGCTCTGGGGCCAACGTCCTGACTTTC
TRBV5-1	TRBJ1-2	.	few	CASSLGENYGYTF	TGCGCCAGCAGCTTGGGGGAGAACTATGGCTACACCTTC
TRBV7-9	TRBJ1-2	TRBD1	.	CASGTGGVGYTF	TGTGCCAGCGGGACAGGGGGCGTTGGCTACACCTTC
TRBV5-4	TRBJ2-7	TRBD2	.	CASSFSGSSYEQYF	TGTGCCAGCAGCTTCAGCGGGAGCTCCTACGAGCAGTACTTC
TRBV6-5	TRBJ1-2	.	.	CASRPGDPNYGYTF	TGTGCCAGCAGGCCAGGGGACCCTAACTATGGCTACACCTTC
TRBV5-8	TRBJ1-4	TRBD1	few	CASSPLRDRDEKLFF	TGTGCCAGCAGCCCCCTCCGGGACAGGGATGAAAAACTGTTTTTT
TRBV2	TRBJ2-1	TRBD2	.	CASSDGTSGGSSYNEQFF	TGTGCCAGCAGTGATGGGACTAGCGGGGGCAGCTCCTACAATGAGCAGTTCTTC
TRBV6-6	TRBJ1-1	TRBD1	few	CASSYRTGNTEAFF	TGTGCCAGCAGTTACCGGACAGGGAACACTGAAGCTTTCTTT
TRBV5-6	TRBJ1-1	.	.	CASSLRGNTEAFF	TGTGCCAGCAGCTTGAGGGGAAACACTGAAGCTTTCTTT
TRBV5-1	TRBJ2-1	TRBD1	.	CASSDRDRGGDEQFF	TGCGCCAGCAGCGACCGGGACAGGGGGGGCGATGAGCAGTTCTTC
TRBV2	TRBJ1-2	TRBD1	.	CASRGQTLNYGYTF	TGTGCCAGCAGGGGACAGACCCTTAACTATGGCTACACCTTC
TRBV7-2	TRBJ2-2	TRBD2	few	CASSPLAGDTGELFF	TGTGCCAGCAGCCCACTAGCGGGGGACACCGGGGAGCTGTTTTTT
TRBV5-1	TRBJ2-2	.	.	CASSPWGPGELFF	TGCGCCAGCAGCCCCTGGGGGCCAGGGGAGCTGTTTTTT
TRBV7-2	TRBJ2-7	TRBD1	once	CASSFGTGLSYEQYF	TGTGCCAGCAGCTTTGGGACAGGGTTGTCCTACGAGCAGTACTTC
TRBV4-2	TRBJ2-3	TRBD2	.	CASSQDPAGLAGTDTQYF	TGTGCCAGCAGCCAAGATCCCGCTGGACTAGCGGGTACAGATACGCAGTATTTT
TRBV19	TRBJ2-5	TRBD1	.	CASSMGTGGKETQYF	TGTGCCAGTAGTATGGGGACAGGAGGGAAAGAGACCCAGTACTTC
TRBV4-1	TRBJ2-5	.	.	CASSYSGETQYF	TGCGCCAGCAGTTACAGTGGGGAGACCCAGTACTTC
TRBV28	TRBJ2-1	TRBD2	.	CASSPLGSGVYNEQFF	TGTGCCAGCAGTCCCTTGGGTAGCGGGGTCTACAATGAGCAGTTCTTC
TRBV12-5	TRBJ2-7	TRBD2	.	CASGSSGLASQEQYF	TGTGCTAGTGGTTCTTCGGGACTAGCGTCTCAAGAGCAGTACTTC
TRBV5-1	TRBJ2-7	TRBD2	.	CASSLPGTSGSLDEQYF	TGCGCCAGCAGCTTACCTGGGACTAGCGGGAGCTTAGACGAGCAGTACTTC
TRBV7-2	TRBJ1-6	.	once	CASSLAVGGYSPLHF	TGTGCCAGCAGCTTAGCAGTCGGAGGATATTCACCCCTCCACTTT
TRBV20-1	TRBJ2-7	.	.	CSASPAGEQYF	TGCAGTGCTAGTCCAGCGGGCGAGCAGTACTTC
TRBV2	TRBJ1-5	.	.	CASRETGLSNQPQHF	TGTGCCAGCAGGGAAACAGGTTTAAGCAATCAGCCCCAGCATTTT
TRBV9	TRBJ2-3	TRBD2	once	CASSLGWTSGGLRDTQYF	TGTGCCAGCAGCCTGGGGTGGACTAGCGGGGGCCTTAGGGATACGCAGTATTTT
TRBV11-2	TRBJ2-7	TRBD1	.	CASSPQDRFGRYF	TGTGCCAGCAGCCCACAGGACAGGTTTGGGAGGTACTTC
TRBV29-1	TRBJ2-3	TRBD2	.	CSVGGTSGGGGTDTQYF	TGCAGCGTCGGCGGGACTAGCGGGGGCGGGGGCACAGATACGCAGTATTTT
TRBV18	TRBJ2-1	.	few	CASSRGFPVSYNEQFF	TGTGCCAGCTCTCGAGGGTTTCCAGTCTCCTACAATGAGCAGTTCTTC
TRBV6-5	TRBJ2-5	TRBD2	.	CASSPSVAGGETQYF	TGTGCCAGCAGCCCAAGTGTAGCGGGGGGGGAGACCCAGTACTTC
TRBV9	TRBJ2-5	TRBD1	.	CASSTLTGGGETQYF	TGTGCCAGCAGCACTCTGACAGGGGGTGGGGAGACCCAGTACTTC
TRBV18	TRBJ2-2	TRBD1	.	CASSPTGQGTNTGELFF	TGTGCCAGCTCACCAACCGGACAGGGAACGAACACCGGGGAGCTGTTTTTT
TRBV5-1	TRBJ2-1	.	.	CASSQGESYNEQFF	TGCGCCAGCAGCCAGGGTGAGTCCTACAATGAGCAGTTCTTC
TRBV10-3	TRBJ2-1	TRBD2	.	CAISAWEAGGNEQFF	TGTGCCATCAGTGCCTGGGAAGCGGGGGGGAATGAGCAGTTCTTC
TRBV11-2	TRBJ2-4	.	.	CASSLRGTGKNIQYF	TGTGCCAGCAGCTTAAGGGGGACGGGAAAAAACATTCAGTACTTC
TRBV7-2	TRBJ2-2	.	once	CASSLNLNTGELFF	TGTGCCAGCAGCTTAAACTTGAACACCGGGGAGCTGTTTTTT
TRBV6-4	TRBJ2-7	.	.	CDSAVPDSYEQYF	TGTGATAGCGCGGTACCAGACTCCTACGAGCAGTACTTC
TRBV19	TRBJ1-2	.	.	CASSPQGLDYGYTF	TGTGCCAGTAGCCCACAGGGTTTGGACTATGGCTACACCTTC
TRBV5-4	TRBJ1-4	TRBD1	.	CASSIGQGGNEKLFF	TGTGCCAGCAGCATCGGACAGGGTGGTAATGAAAAACTGTTTTTT
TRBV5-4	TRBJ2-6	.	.	CASHSGANVLTF	TGTGCCAGCCACTCTGGGGCCAACGTCCTGACTTTC
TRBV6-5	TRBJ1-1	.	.	CASTATGVMNTEAFF	TGTGCCAGCACCGCGACAGGTGTCATGAACACTGAAGCTTTCTTT
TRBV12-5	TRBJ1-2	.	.	CASGSANYGYTF	TGTGCTAGTGGTTCAGCTAACTATGGCTACACCTTC
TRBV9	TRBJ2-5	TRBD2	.	CASSPQRGGGETQYF	TGTGCCAGCAGCCCCCAGCGGGGGGGCGGAGAGACCCAGTACTTC